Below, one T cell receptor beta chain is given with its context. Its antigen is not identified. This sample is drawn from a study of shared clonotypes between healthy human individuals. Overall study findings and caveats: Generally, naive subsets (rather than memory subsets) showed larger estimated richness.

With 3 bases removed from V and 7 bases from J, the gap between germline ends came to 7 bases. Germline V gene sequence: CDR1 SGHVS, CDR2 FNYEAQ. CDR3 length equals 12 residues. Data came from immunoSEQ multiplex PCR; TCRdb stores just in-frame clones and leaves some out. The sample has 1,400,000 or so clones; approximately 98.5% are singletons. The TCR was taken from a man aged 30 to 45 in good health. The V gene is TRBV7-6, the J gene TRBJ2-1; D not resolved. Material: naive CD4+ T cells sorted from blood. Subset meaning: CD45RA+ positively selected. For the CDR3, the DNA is TGTGCCAGCAGCTTGGCGAGGAATGAGCAGTTCTTC. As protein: CASSLARNEQFF.